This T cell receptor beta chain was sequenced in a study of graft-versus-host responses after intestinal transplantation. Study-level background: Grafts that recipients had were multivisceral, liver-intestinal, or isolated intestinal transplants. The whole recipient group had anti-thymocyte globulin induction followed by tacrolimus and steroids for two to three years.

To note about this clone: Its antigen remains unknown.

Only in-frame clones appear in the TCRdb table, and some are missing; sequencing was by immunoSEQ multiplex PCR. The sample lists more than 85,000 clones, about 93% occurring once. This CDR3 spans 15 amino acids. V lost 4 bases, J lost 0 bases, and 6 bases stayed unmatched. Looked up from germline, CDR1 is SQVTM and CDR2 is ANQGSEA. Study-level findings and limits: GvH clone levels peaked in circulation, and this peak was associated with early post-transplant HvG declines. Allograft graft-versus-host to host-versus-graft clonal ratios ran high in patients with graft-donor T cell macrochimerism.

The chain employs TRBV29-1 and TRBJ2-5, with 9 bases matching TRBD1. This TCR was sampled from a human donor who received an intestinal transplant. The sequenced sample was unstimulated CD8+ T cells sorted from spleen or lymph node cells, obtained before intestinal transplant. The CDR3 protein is CSVVDRGDNQETQYF. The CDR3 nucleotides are TGCAGCGTTGTTGACAGGGGGGACAACCAAGAGACCCAGTACTTC.